The 16 T cell receptor beta chains below come from one sample, sequenced in a study of sequential checkpoint blockade in melanoma. This table comes from immunoSEQ multiplex PCR, and its TCRdb copy is limited to in-frame clones, with some not included. Among some 22,000 clones listed, around 26% were seen once. The treatment: randomized to nivolumab then ipilimumab (arm A) or the reverse (arm B). The material was tumor tissue (inferred from file names), obtained from a patient given nivolumab and ipilimumab in sequence. These TCRs come from a human donor with melanoma.

The chain links TRBV18 to TRBJ2-5; 8 nucleotides agree with TRBD1. The length of the CDR3 is 15 residues. Trimming cost V 3 bases and J 5 bases; bases outside gene matches: 8. Germline CDR1 and CDR2: KGHSH and LQKENI. The CDR3 here is CASSPPTGVGETQYF. The CDR3 DNA reads TGTGCCAGCTCACCCCCGACAGGGGTAGGTGAGACCCAGTACTTC.

The chain links TRBV25-1 to TRBJ2-1; D is uncertain. CDR1 is MGHDK and CDR2 is SYGVNS in the germline V gene. Trimming shortened V by 1 base and J by 8 bases, and 12 bases separated the two germline ends. CDR3 length equals 14 residues. For the CDR3, the DNA is TGTGCCAGCAGTGAATTTAGCATCGACCATGAGCAGTTCTTC. This sequence encodes CASSEFSIDHEQFF.

This clone was counted many times. The chain has TRBV11-3 and TRBJ2-1, with 9 bases aligning to TRBD1. With V trimmed by 5 bases and J by 5 bases, 13 bases remained unmatched. The length of the CDR3 is 17 residues. Germline values: CDR1 SGHNT, CDR2 YENEEA. CDR3 sequence reads: CASSPRQGVIKNNEQFF. In DNA form, the CDR3 reads TGTGCCAGCAGCCCAAGACAGGGGGTAATTAAGAACAATGAGCAGTTCTTC.

This sequence joins TRBV5-1 and TRBJ2-7, with 13 nucleotides matching TRBD2. The V and J ends lost 2 bases and 9 bases, in that order; junction bases with no gene match: 5. The CDR3 spans 14 residues. Germline V gene lookup returns CDR1 SGHRS and CDR2 YFSETQ. The CDR3 nucleotides are TGCGCCAGCAGCTTAGCGGGACTAGCGGGGCGGCAGTACTTC. Its protein product is CASSLAGLAGRQYF.

This chain uses TRBV5-1 with TRBJ1-2; a weak D match, TRBD1 (5 bases). Germline V gene data show CDR1 as SGHRS and CDR2 as YFSETQ. The germline V and J ends were trimmed by 4 bases and 8 bases, with 21 bases remaining between them. The CDR3 loop spans 15 amino acids. The CDR3 DNA sequence: TGCGCCAGCAGCCCCGTCTCCGGGAACGAGGGGGGCTACACCTTC. Its translation: CASSPVSGNEGGYTF.

V gene TRBV5-1 combines with J gene TRBJ1-1, with a weak D call TRBD1 (5 bases). CDR3 length: 14 residues. Trimming took 5 bases from V and 0 from J, leaving 11 bases between them. The germline V gene encodes CDR1 SGHRS and CDR2 YFSETQ. CDR3 DNA: TGCGCCAGCAGTTATACAGGTATGAACACTGAAGCTTTCTTT. This codes for CASSYTGMNTEAFF.

The gene calls are TRBV29-1 and TRBJ2-5; no definite D call. The CDR3 totals 13 residues. The V end was cut by 4 bases, the J end by 1 base, with 10 bases between. Germline values: CDR1 SQVTM, CDR2 ANQGSEA. The CDR3 DNA sequence: TGCAGCGTTGCGGCGCAGCTCCAAGAGACCCAGTACTTC. Translated: CSVAAQLQETQYF.

On this clone: Compared with germline, one end of the junction differs, possibly owing to a read error. The CDR3 sequence: CASSLEGTGNQPQHF. The CDR3 nucleotides read TGTGCCAGCAGCCTAGAAGGGACAGGGAATCAGCCCCAGCATTTT. V usage is TRBV11-3 and J usage is TRBJ1-5; 9 positions agree with TRBD1. CDR1 and CDR2 (germline): SGHNT, YENEEA. The CDR3 sequence is 15 residues long. Together with reference TRBV11-3 and TRBJ1-5, the CDR3 gives the full variable domain: EAGVVQSPRYKIIEKKQPVAFWCNPISGHNTLYWYLQNLGQGPELLIRYENEEAVDDSQLPKDRFSAERLKGVDSTLKIQPAELGDSAVYLCASSLEGTGNQPQHFGDGTRLSIL.

The J gene is TRBJ2-2, the V gene TRBV28, with D perhaps assigned TRBD1 or TRBD2 (5 bases each). The CDR3 loop spans 13 amino acids. V was cut by 7 bases and J by 4 bases, with 10 bases left in between. The germline V gene has CDR1 MDHEN and CDR2 SYDVKM. CDR3 DNA sequence: TGTGCCAGCACCTTGGGGGTCACCGGGGAGCTGTTTTTT. Protein: CASTLGVTGELFF. Full variable domain (missing parts from reference TRBV28 and TRBJ2-2): DVKVTQSSRYLVKRTGEKVFLECVQDMDHENMFWYRQDPGLGLRLIYFSYDVKMKEKGDIPEGYSVSREKKERFSLILESASTNQTSMYLCASTLGVTGELFFGEGSRLTVL.

A single count supports this clone. The chain's CDR3 is CAWSFPGQTVGYTF. The DNA for the CDR3 is TGTGCCTGGAGTTTCCCGGGCCAGACAGTAGGCTACACCTTC. This sequence joins TRBV30 and TRBJ1-2; TRBD1 is a possible D gene (5 bases). The V and J ends lost 2 bases and 8 bases respectively, with 18 bases between them. This CDR3 has 14 amino acids. CDR1 is GTSNPN and CDR2 is SVGIG in the germline V gene (reference sequence).

The chain combines TRBV27 with TRBJ2-1; D may correspond to TRBD1 or TRBD2 (5 bases each). Trimming pared 2 bases from V and 2 bases from J, leaving 10 bases between. The V gene's germline CDR1 is MNHEY and CDR2 SMNVEV (reference sequence). The length of the CDR3 is 15 residues. CDR3 region: CASSLGTVPYNEQFF. Written as DNA, the CDR3 is TGTGCCAGCAGTTTAGGGACGGTTCCCTACAATGAGCAGTTCTTC.

The V and J genes are TRBV5-1 and TRBJ2-5, with 11 nucleotides matching TRBD2. CDR3 length: 19 amino acids. The V gene's germline CDR1 is SGHRS and CDR2 YFSETQ. J lost 2 bases, V lost 0 bases, and 12 bases had no gene match. In nucleotides, the CDR3 is TGCGCCAGCAGCTTGGTCCCACGTGGGGGGACTAGCGGACAAGAGACCCAGTACTTC. Encoded protein: CASSLVPRGGTSGQETQYF.

This clone came up a few times. V gene TRBV6-8 combines with J gene TRBJ2-1; D uncertain. CDR1 and CDR2 from the germline V gene are MNHGY and SAAAGT. Trimming shortened V by 7 bases and J by 0 bases, and 7 bases separated the two germline ends. CDR3 length: 13 residues. CDR3 in amino acids: CASKESSYNEQFF. The CDR3 bases are TGTGCCAGCAAGGAGAGCTCCTACAATGAGCAGTTCTTC.

This clone was seen a handful of times. CDR3 sequence reads: CSVARDTSTDTQYF. DNA for the CDR3: TGCAGCGTTGCCCGGGACACTAGCACAGATACGCAGTATTTT. The chain uses TRBV29-1 and TRBJ2-3; D is possibly TRBD1 (6 bases). Trimming left V 4 bases short and J 0 bases short, with 11 bases between. Per germline, CDR1 SQVTM and CDR2 ANQGSEA. The CDR3 totals 14 residues.

J is TRBJ2-2 and V is TRBV28; TRBD1 is a possible D gene (6 bases). V dropped 3 bases and J dropped 5 bases, with 7 bases sitting between them. The CDR3 extends over 13 amino acids. From germline, CDR1 is MDHEN and CDR2 SYDVKM. This chain's CDR3 is CASSFQGTGELFF. The CDR3 DNA reads TGTGCCAGCAGTTTCCAGGGGACCGGGGAGCTGTTTTTT.

This clone showed up just a few times. The V call is TRBV7-5, the J call TRBJ2-1; the table names TRBD2, a call not compared with the DNA. TRBV7-5 is deemed a pseudogene. The CDR3 contains 16 residues. CDR3 protein: CASSLIAGGPLNEQFF. The CDR3 nucleotides read TGTGCCAGCAGCTTAATAGCGGGAGGGCCTTTGAATGAGCAGTTCTTC.